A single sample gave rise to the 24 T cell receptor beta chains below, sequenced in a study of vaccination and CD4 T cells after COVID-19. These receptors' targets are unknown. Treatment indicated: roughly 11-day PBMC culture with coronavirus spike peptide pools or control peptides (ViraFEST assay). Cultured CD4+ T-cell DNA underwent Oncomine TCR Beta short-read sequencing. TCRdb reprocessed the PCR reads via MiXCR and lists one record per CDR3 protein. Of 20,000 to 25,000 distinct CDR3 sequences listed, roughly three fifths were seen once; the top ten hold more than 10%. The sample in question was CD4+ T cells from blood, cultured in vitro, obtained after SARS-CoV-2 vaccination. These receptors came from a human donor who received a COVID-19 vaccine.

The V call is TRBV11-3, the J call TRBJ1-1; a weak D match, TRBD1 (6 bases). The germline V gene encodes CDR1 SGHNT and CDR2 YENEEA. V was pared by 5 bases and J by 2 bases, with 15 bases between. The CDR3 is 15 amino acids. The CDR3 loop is CASSPGHGGNTEAFF. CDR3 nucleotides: TGTGCCAGCAGCCCGGGACACGGGGGAAACACTGAAGCTTTCTTT.

This CDR3 is CATSDPASDTQYF. CDR3 nucleotides: TGTGCCACCAGTGACCCCGCGTCAGATACGCAGTATTTT. This rearrangement joins TRBV24-1 to TRBJ2-3; unclear D gene. Trimming cost V 4 bases and J 4 bases, with 8 bases left between them. This CDR3 has 13 residues. CDR1 and CDR2 from the germline V gene are KGHDR and SFDVKD.

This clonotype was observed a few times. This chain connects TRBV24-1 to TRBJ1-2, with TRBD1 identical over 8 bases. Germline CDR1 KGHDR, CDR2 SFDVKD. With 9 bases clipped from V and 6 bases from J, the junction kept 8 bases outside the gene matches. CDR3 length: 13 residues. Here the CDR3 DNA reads TGTGCCACCTCGGACAGGGAAAGAAATGGCTACACCTTC. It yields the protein CATSDRERNGYTF.

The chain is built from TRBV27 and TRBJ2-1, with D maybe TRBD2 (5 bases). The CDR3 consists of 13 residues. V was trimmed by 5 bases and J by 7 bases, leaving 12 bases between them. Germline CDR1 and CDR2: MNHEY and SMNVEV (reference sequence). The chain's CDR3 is CASSRRDLNEQFF. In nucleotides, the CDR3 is TGTGCCAGCAGTCGTCGGGATTTGAATGAGCAGTTCTTC.

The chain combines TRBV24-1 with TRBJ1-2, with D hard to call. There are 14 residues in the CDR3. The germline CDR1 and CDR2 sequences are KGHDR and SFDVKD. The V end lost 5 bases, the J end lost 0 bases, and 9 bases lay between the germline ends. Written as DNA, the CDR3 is TGTGCCACCAGTGGGTCCGGATCTAACTATGGCTACACCTTC. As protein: CATSGSGSNYGYTF.

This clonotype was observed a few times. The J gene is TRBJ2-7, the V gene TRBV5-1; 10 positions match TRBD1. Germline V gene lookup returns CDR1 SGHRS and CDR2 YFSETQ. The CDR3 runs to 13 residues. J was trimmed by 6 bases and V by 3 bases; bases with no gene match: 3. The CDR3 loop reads CASSSDRGVEQYF. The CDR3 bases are TGCGCCAGCAGCTCGGACAGGGGGGTCGAGCAGTACTTC. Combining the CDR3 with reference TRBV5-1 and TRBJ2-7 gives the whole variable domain KAGVTQTPRYLIKTRGQQVTLSCSPISGHRSVSWYQQTPGQGLQFLFEYFSETQRNKGNFPGRFSGRQFSNSRSEMNVSTLELGDSALYLCASSSDRGVEQYFGPGTRLTVT.

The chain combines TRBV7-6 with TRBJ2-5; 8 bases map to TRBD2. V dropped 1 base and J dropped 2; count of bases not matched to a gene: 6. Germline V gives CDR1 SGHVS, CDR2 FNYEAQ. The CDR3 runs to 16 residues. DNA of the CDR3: TGTGCCAGCAGCTTAGGGATAGCGGGGTCACAAGAGACCCAGTACTTC. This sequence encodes CASSLGIAGSQETQYF.

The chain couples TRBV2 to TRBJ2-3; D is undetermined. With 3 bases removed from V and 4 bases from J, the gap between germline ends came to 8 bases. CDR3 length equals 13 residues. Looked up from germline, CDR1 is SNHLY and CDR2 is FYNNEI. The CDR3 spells CASSEWTSDTQYF. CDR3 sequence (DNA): TGTGCCAGCAGTGAGTGGACGTCAGATACGCAGTATTTT.

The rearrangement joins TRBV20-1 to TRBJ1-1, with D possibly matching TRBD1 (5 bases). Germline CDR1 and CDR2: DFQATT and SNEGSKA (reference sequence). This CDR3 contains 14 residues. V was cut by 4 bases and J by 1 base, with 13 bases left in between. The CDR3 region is CSAIRYGGNTEAFF. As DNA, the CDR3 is TGCAGTGCTATACGATACGGGGGGAACACTGAAGCTTTCTTT.

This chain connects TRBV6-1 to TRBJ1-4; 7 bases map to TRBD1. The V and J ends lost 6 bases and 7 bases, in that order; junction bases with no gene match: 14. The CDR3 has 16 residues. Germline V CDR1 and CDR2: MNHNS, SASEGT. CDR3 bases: TGTGCCAGCAGACGAAGCAGGGGACAGTGGGGTGAAAAACTGTTTTTT. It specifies CASRRSRGQWGEKLFF.

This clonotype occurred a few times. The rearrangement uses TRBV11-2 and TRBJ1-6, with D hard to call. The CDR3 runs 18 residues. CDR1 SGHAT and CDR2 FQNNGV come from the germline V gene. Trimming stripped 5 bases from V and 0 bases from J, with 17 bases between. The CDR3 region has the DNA TGTGCCAGCAGCCTAACCGGACCCCGGGGCTCCTATAATTCACCCCTCCACTTT. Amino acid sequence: CASSLTGPRGSYNSPLHF.

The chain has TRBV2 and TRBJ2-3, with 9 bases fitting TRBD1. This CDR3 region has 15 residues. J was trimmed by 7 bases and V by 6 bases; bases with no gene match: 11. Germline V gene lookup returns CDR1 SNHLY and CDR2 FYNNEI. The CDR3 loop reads CASSVPGQGINTQYF. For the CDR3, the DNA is TGTGCCAGCAGCGTCCCGGGACAGGGAATTAATACGCAGTATTTT.

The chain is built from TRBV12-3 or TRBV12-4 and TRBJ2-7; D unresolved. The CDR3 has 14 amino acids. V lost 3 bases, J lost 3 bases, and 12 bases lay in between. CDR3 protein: CASSFGGQYYEQYF. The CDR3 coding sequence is TGTGCCAGCAGTTTCGGTGGGCAGTACTACGAGCAGTACTTC.

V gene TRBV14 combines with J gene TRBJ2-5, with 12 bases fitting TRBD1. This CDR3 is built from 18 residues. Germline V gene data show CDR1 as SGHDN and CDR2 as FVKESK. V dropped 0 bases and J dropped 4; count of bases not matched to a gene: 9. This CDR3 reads CASSQEPPGTGGGETQYF. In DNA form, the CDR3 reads TGTGCCAGCAGCCAAGAACCACCCGGGACAGGGGGCGGAGAGACCCAGTACTTC.

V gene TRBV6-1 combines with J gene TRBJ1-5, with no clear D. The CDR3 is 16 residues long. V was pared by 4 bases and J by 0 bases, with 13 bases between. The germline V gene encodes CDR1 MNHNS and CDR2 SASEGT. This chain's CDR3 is CASSAGRTYSNQPQHF. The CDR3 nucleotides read TGTGCCAGCAGTGCGGGGAGGACTTATAGCAATCAGCCCCAGCATTTT.

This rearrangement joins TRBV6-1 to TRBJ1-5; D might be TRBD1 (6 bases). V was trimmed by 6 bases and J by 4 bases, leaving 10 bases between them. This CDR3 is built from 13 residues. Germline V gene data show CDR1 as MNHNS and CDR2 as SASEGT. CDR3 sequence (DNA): TGTGCCAGCAGGGACAGCCGAAATCAGCCCCAGCATTTT. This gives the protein CASRDSRNQPQHF.

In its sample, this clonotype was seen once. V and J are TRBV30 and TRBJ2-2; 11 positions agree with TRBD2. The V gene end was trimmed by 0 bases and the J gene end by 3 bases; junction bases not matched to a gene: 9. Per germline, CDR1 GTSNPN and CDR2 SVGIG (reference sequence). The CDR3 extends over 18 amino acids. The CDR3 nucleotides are TGTGCCTGGAGTGTACTAGCGGGGGCCCTTACTTACACCGGGGAGCTGTTTTTT. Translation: CAWSVLAGALTYTGELFF. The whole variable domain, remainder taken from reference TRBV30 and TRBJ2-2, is SQTIHQWPATLVQPVGSPLSLECTVEGTSNPNLYWYRQAAGRGLQLLFYSVGIGQISSEVPQNLSASRPQDRQFILSSKKLLLSDSGFYLCAWSVLAGALTYTGELFFGEGSRLTVL.

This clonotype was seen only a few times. CDR3 sequence reads: CATSRDNTGAQWHF. CDR3 nucleotide sequence: TGTGCCACCAGCAGAGACAACACAGGGGCCCAATGGCATTTT. The rearrangement joins TRBV15 to TRBJ1-5; 7 nucleotides align to TRBD1. The CDR3 spans 14 residues. Germline V CDR1 and CDR2: LNHNV, YYDKDF (reference sequence). Trimming took 0 bases from V and 15 from J; bases not matched to a gene: 11.

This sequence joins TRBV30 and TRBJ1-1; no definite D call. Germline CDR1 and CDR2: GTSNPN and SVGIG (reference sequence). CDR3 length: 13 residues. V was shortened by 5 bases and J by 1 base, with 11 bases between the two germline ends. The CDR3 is CAWSTLENTEAFF. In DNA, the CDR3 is TGTGCCTGGTCGACACTAGAGAACACTGAAGCTTTCTTT.

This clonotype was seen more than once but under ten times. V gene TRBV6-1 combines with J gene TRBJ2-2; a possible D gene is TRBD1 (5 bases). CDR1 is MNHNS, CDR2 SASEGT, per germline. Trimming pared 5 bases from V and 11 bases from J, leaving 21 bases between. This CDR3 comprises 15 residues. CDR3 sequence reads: CASSQLQVSRNELFF. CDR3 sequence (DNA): TGTGCCAGCAGTCAACTACAGGTTTCTCGCAATGAGCTGTTTTTT.

CDR3 bases: TGTGCCAGCAGCCCATGGACAGGCGGTCTGGGAAACACCATATATTTT. Protein: CASSPWTGGLGNTIYF. V gene TRBV7-8 combines with J gene TRBJ1-3, with TRBD1 matching over 7 bases. Trimming cost V 5 bases and J 4 bases; bases outside gene matches: 11. Germline assignment: CDR1 SGHVS and CDR2 FQNEAQ. This CDR3 has 16 residues.

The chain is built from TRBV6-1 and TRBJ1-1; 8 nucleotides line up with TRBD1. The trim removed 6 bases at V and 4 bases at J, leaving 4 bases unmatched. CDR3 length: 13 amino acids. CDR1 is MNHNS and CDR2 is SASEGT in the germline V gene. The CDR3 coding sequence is TGTGCCAGCAGCCCGGACAGGGCCACTGAAGCTTTCTTT. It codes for CASSPDRATEAFF.

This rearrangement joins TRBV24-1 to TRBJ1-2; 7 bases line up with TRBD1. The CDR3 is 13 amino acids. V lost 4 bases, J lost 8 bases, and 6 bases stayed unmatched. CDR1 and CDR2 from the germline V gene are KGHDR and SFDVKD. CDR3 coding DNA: TGTGCCACCAGTGAACGCCCGACAGGGGGCTACACCTTC. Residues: CATSERPTGGYTF.

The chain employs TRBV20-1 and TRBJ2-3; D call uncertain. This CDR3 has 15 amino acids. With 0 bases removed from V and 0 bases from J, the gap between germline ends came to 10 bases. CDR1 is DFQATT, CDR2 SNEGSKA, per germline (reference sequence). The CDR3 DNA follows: TGCAGTGCTAGAGAATCTGGGTGGAGCACAGATACGCAGTATTTT. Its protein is CSARESGWSTDTQYF.